This TCR beta chain was recovered during a study of OX40 agonist ivuxolimab in advanced cancers. Across the whole study: At doses from 0.01 to 10 mg/kg, patients were given intravenous ivuxolimab every 2 weeks.

Germline values: CDR1 MNHEY, CDR2 SMNVEV (reference sequence). Trimming took off 4 bases at V and 1 base at J, with 13 bases between the two ends. The CDR3 consists of 15 residues. With regard to this clone: Its antigen is not known.

The study's findings and limits: The 0.1-3.0 mg/kg partial responders had among the lowest clonal expansion. Antigen specificity remained undetermined for the expanded peripheral T cells.

Libraries were prepared by immunoSEQ multiplex PCR; TCRdb keeps only in-frame clonotypes and omits some of them. The sample has 65,000 to 75,000 clones; 70% to 90% are singletons. This sequence was found in an adult with an advanced solid tumor such as melanoma, head and neck, liver or kidney cancer. The rearrangement uses TRBV27 and TRBJ2-5; weak D call: TRBD1 (6 bases). The starting material was CD4+ or CD8+ T cells sorted from blood, obtained in a trial of the OX40 agonist ivuxolimab. CDR3: CASSSLQGIQETQYF. CDR3 nucleotide sequence: TGTGCCAGCAGTTCACTCCAGGGGATCCAAGAGACCCAGTACTTC.